This T cell receptor (beta chain) originates from a study of CD8 T cells in ankylosing spondylitis. Study outcomes and limitations: Significantly higher representation of disease-linked clones was reported for matched ankylosing spondylitis synovial fluid. For ankylosing spondylitis blood, a TCR beta motif of about eight highly homologous variants appeared characteristic.

This clonotype was seen at least ten times. Its antigen is still unknown. Libraries for TCR beta were made by quantitative 5'-RACE with molecular barcodes. One entry per CDR3 protein results from TCRdb running MiXCR on the 5' RACE reads. Here the sample spans some 95,000 distinct CDR3 sequences, around 9.4% being singletons. The sequencing sample was made of blood, either unsorted or a sorted T cell fraction (not recorded which). The sequence was obtained from a male donor with ankylosing spondylitis or in good health (not recorded which).

The CDR3 DNA is TGCAGTGCTAGACTAGCAAGTATTGACACCGGGGAGCTGTTTTTT. Translation gives CSARLASIDTGELFF. V is TRBV20-1 and J is TRBJ2-2, with D perhaps matching TRBD2 (5 bases). V shed 2 bases and J shed 3 bases, with 13 bases lying between them. The CDR3 extends over 15 amino acids. Germline V gene sequence: CDR1 DFQATT, CDR2 SNEGSKA (reference sequence).